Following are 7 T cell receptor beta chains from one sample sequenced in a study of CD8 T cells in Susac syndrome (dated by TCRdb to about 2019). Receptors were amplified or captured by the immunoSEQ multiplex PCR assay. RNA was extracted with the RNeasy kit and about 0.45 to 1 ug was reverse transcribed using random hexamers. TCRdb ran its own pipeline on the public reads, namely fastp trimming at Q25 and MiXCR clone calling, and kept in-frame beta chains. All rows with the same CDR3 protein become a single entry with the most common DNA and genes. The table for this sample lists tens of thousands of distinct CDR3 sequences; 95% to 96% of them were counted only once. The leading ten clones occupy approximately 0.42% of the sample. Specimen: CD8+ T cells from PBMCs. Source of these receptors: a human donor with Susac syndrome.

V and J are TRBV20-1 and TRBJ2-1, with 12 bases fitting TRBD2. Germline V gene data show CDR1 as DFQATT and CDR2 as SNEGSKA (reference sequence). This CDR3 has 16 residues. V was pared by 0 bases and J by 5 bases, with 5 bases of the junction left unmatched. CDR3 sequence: CSARETSGSSHNEQFF. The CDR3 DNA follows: TGCAGTGCTAGAGAGACTAGCGGGAGTTCCCACAATGAGCAGTTCTTC.

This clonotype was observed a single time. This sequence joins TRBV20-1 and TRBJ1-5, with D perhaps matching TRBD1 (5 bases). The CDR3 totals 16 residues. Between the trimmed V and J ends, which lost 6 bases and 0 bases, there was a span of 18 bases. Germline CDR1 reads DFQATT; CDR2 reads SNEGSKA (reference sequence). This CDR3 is CSAVPGPRNSNQPQHF. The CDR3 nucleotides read TGCAGTGCCGTCCCGGGACCAAGGAATAGCAATCAGCCCCAGCATTTT.

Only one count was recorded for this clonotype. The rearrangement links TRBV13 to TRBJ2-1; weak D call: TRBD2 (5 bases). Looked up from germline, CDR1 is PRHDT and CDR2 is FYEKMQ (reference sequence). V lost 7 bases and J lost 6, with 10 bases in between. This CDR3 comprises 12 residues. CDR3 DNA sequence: TGTGCCAGCAAAGGGCTAGCCAATGAGCAGTTCTTC. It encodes CASKGLANEQFF.

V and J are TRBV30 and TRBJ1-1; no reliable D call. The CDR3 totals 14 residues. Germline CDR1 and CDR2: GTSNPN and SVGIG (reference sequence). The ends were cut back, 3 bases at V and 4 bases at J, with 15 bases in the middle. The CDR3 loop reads CAWSNGVLATEAFF. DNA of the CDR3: TGTGCCTGGAGCAATGGTGTTTTGGCCACTGAAGCTTTCTTT.

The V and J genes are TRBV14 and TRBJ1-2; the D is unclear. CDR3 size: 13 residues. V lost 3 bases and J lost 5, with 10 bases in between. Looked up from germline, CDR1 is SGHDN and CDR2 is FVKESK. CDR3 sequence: CASSQRLGYGYTF. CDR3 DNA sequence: TGTGCCAGCAGCCAGCGTTTAGGGTATGGCTACACCTTC.

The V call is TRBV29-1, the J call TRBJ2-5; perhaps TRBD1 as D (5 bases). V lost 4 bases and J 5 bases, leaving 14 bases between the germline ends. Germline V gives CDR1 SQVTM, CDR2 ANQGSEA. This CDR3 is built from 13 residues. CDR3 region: CSVGLGVDETQYF. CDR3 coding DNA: TGCAGCGTTGGGTTAGGGGTGGACGAGACCCAGTACTTC. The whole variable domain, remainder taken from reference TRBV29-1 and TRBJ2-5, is SAVISQKPSRDICQRGTSLTIQCQVDSQVTMMFWYRQQPGQSLTLIATANQGSEATYESGFVIDKFPISRPNLTFSTLTVSNMSPEDSSIYLCSVGLGVDETQYFGPGTRLLVL.

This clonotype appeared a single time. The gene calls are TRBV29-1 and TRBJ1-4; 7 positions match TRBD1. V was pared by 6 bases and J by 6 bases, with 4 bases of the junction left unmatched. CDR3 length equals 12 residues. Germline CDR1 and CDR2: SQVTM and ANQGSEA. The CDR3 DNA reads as TGCAGCGTGAGGACAGGAGATGAAAAACTGTTTTTT. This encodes CSVRTGDEKLFF.